The 23 T cell receptor beta chains below come from one sample, sequenced in a study of CD8 T cells in ankylosing spondylitis. General study points: Blood of patients with ankylosing spondylitis appeared to be characterized by a TCR beta motif of several highly homologous variants.

A single record per CDR3 protein comes from TCRdb applying MiXCR to the 5' RACE reads. The data show about 500,000 distinct CDR3 sequences, about 13% seen once. These receptors have no identified antigens. The material sequenced was blood, either unsorted or a sorted T cell fraction (not recorded which). The receptors come from a male donor with ankylosing spondylitis.

In this sample, this clonotype turned up many times. The V and J genes are TRBV12-3 or TRBV12-4 and TRBJ1-2; D remains unclear. This CDR3 contains 12 residues. With 7 bases removed from V and 6 bases from J, the gap between germline ends came to 12 bases. The CDR3 DNA reads TGTGCCAGCATCAGAGATGGCGATGGCTACACCTTC. Encoded protein: CASIRDGDGYTF.

The chain links TRBV5-1 to TRBJ2-2; the D is unclear. The CDR3 is 16 amino acids. The V gene lost 2 bases and the J gene lost 0 bases, with 11 bases spanning the gap. Germline CDR1 is SGHRS and CDR2 is YFSETQ. CDR3 nucleotides: TGCGCCAGCAGCTTAGGTTCGGACGCGAACACCGGGGAGCTGTTTTTT. This encodes CASSLGSDANTGELFF.

This clonotype showed up just a few times. The rearrangement uses TRBV6-2 or TRBV6-3 and TRBJ2-7; TRBD1 is a possible D gene (6 bases). Germline V gene lookup returns CDR1 MNHEY and CDR2 SVGEGT. CDR3 size: 16 residues. V lost 3 bases, J lost 3 bases, and 18 bases lay in between. This CDR3 reads CASSYSPRDNHYEQYV. Here the CDR3 DNA reads TGTGCCAGCAGTTATAGTCCCCGGGACAATCACTACGAGCAGTACGTC.

This clonotype came up many times. The rearrangement joins TRBV5-5 to TRBJ2-2, with 11 bases lining up with TRBD2. Germline CDR1 reads SGHKS; CDR2 reads YYEKEE (reference sequence). This CDR3 is 14 amino acids long. After removal of 1 base from V and 8 bases from J, the junction contained 1 base not matched to a gene. The CDR3 here is CASSLTSGSGELFF. The CDR3 DNA sequence: TGTGCCAGCAGCTTGACTAGCGGGAGTGGGGAGCTGTTTTTT.

The V gene is TRBV20-1, the J gene TRBJ1-6, with D unclear. The V end lost 3 bases, the J end lost 0 bases, and 9 bases lay between the germline ends. Looked up from germline, CDR1 is DFQATT and CDR2 is SNEGSKA (reference sequence). The CDR3 is 15 residues long. The CDR3 region has the DNA TGCAGTGCTAGTGAGGTCAACTCCTATAATTCACCCCTCCACTTT. It specifies CSASEVNSYNSPLHF.

This clonotype was picked up a small number of times. The rearrangement links TRBV6-5 to TRBJ2-7; TRBD1 is a possible D gene (5 bases). Trimming took off 2 bases at V and 1 base at J, with 9 bases between the two ends. Germline V lookup: CDR1 MNHEY, CDR2 SVGAGI. The CDR3 totals 14 residues. The CDR3 coding sequence is TGTGCCAGCAGTTACGTCAGGGATTCCTACGAGCAGTACTTC. Its protein is CASSYVRDSYEQYF.

This clonotype was counted at least ten times. The V call is TRBV20-1, the J call TRBJ2-2; D call uncertain. The germline V gene has CDR1 DFQATT and CDR2 SNEGSKA (reference sequence). V lost 3 bases to trimming and J lost 3 bases, with 11 bases between them. CDR3 length: 14 residues. Here the CDR3 reads CSASFQAHTGELFF. CDR3 sequence (DNA): TGCAGTGCTAGTTTTCAGGCACACACCGGGGAGCTGTTTTTT.

This clonotype showed up just a few times. The chain uses TRBV24-1 and TRBJ2-7, with TRBD1 identical over 9 bases. The CDR3 has 18 residues. V shed 0 bases, J shed 2 bases, and the junction held 10 bases outside the gene matches. Germline values: CDR1 KGHDR, CDR2 SFDVKD. The CDR3 here is CATSDLLDRGRTPYEQYV. In DNA form, the CDR3 reads TGTGCCACCAGTGATTTGCTGGACAGGGGTCGTACTCCCTACGAGCAGTACGTC.

This clonotype was detected only a few times. The chain combines TRBV10-3 with TRBJ2-2, with D possibly being TRBD2 (6 bases). V lost 5 bases and J lost 6, with 7 bases in between. The CDR3 is 12 residues long. From germline, CDR1 is ENHRY and CDR2 SYGVKD. The CDR3 loop is CAISPSAGELFF. The CDR3 DNA follows: TGTGCCATCAGTCCTAGCGCCGGGGAGCTGTTTTTT.

In this sample, this clonotype turned up a few times. The CDR3 protein is CASTRQGARYNEQFF. CDR3 nucleotides: TGTGCCAGCACCCGACAGGGGGCAAGGTACAATGAGCAGTTCTTC. This chain uses TRBV7-2 with TRBJ2-1; TRBD1 aligns across 10 bases. Germline V gene data show CDR1 as SGHTA and CDR2 as FQGNSA. CDR3 length equals 15 residues. V gave up 7 bases and J gave up 4 bases; unmatched junction bases: 7.

The chain employs TRBV21-1 and TRBJ1-5; the table names TRBD1, a call not compared with the DNA. TRBV21-1 is flagged as a pseudogene. This CDR3 is 16 amino acids long. The CDR3 nucleotides read TGTGCCAGCAGCAAAAGAAGAACAGGGCGGAATCAGCCCCAGCATTTT. Translation gives CASSKRRTGRNQPQHF.

This clonotype has at least ten counts. The V call is TRBV20-1, the J call TRBJ2-3, with 12 bases lining up with TRBD1. Germline assignment: CDR1 DFQATT and CDR2 SNEGSKA (reference sequence). With 5 bases clipped from V and 4 bases from J, the junction kept 19 bases outside the gene matches. This CDR3 comprises 19 residues. The chain's CDR3 is CSAYCAPGQGACWADTQYF. DNA for the CDR3: TGCAGTGCTTATTGCGCGCCGGGACAGGGGGCATGCTGGGCAGATACGCAGTATTTT.

This clonotype was detected only a few times. The CDR3, as DNA: TGTGCCAGCAGCCAAGAGATATGGGGGAATTCACCCCTCCACTTT. Its translation: CASSQEIWGNSPLHF. The chain employs TRBV14 and TRBJ1-6; D perhaps matches TRBD1 (5 bases). The CDR3 has 15 amino acids. Germline V CDR1 and CDR2: SGHDN, FVKESK. V was pared by 0 bases and J by 7 bases, with 10 bases between.

The chain has TRBV7-2 and TRBJ2-7, with D unclear. The CDR3 is 14 amino acids. Germline V CDR1 and CDR2: SGHTA, FQGNSA. V was shortened by 1 base and J by 7 bases, with 14 bases between the two germline ends. As DNA, the CDR3 is TGTGCCAGCAGCTTAGAAGTGGGAAGGTCGGAGCAGTACTTC. Its protein is CASSLEVGRSEQYF.

This clonotype occurred a few times. The J gene is TRBJ2-5, the V gene TRBV20-1; D is perhaps TRBD1 (5 bases). The ends were cut back, 6 bases at V and 1 base at J, with 12 bases in the middle. This CDR3 spans 13 amino acids. Germline V gene sequence: CDR1 DFQATT, CDR2 SNEGSKA (reference sequence). CDR3 nucleotide sequence: TGCAGTGCGCAAACAGGTGGCCAAGAGACCCAGTACTTC. Its protein product is CSAQTGGQETQYF.

In this sample, this clonotype turned up a few times. The chain combines TRBV6-1 with TRBJ1-4; 8 bases align to TRBD1. The CDR3 covers 15 residues. The V gene end was trimmed by 2 bases and the J gene end by 7 bases; junction bases not matched to a gene: 6. Germline CDR1 is MNHNS and CDR2 is SASEGT. CDR3 nucleotides: TGTGCCAGCAGTGAACTACAGGGGGGAGGTGAAAAACTGTTTTTT. This sequence encodes CASSELQGGGEKLFF.

In its sample, this clonotype was seen many times. The V call is TRBV25-1, the J call TRBJ2-1; D remains ambiguous. V lost 4 bases and J lost 6, with 4 bases in between. The CDR3 loop spans 11 amino acids. Germline CDR1 and CDR2: MGHDK and SYGVNS. CDR3 DNA sequence: TGTGCCAGCAGTGTGGGCAATGAGCAGTTCTTC. The encoded protein is CASSVGNEQFF.

This sequence joins TRBV10-3 and TRBJ2-1; 11 bases agree with TRBD2. Germline CDR1 is ENHRY and CDR2 is SYGVKD. This CDR3 has 15 amino acids. The J segment lost 7 bases and the V segment lost 0 bases, leaving 2 bases of the junction unmatched. CDR3 nucleotides: TGTGCCATCAGTGAGTCGGCTAGCGGGAGGAATGAGCAGTTCTTC. Translated, it gives CAISESASGRNEQFF.

This clonotype has a handful of counts. The chain is built from TRBV14 and TRBJ2-5; the D gene is possibly TRBD1 (5 bases). Trimming cost V 1 base and J 4 bases, with 13 bases left between them. Germline CDR1 SGHDN, CDR2 FVKESK. There are 15 residues in the CDR3. For the CDR3, the DNA is TGTGCCAGCAGCCAAGGCCCGAAGGGGCTAGAGACCCAGTACTTC. Its translation: CASSQGPKGLETQYF.

The chain combines TRBV5-1 with TRBJ2-5; 8 bases match TRBD2. The CDR3 consists of 16 residues. V dropped 1 base and J dropped 5; count of bases not matched to a gene: 10. The germline V gene has CDR1 SGHRS and CDR2 YFSETQ. This CDR3 reads CASSLRSGGPMETQYF. The CDR3 nucleotides read TGCGCCAGCAGCTTGCGGTCGGGAGGGCCTATGGAGACCCAGTACTTC.

The chain employs TRBV4-2 and TRBJ2-5; the match to TRBD2 covers 10 bases. This CDR3 has 14 residues. CDR1 is LGHNA and CDR2 is YNFKEQ in the germline V gene. The ends lost 6 bases at V and 5 bases at J; junction bases unmatched: 6. The CDR3 coding sequence is TGTGCCAGCAGATCGAGCGGGAGGGGTGAGACCCAGTACTTC. The encoded protein is CASRSSGRGETQYF.

This clonotype was counted between two and nine times. This chain joins TRBV25-1 and TRBJ1-2; D perhaps matches TRBD1 (5 bases). Deletions cut 8 bases from V and 8 bases from J, with 15 bases between. Germline CDR1 MGHDK, CDR2 SYGVNS. This CDR3 has 12 amino acids. The CDR3: CASQRDSGGYTF. CDR3 nucleotide sequence: TGTGCCAGCCAACGGGACTCGGGAGGCTACACCTTC.

Only a few counts were recorded for this clonotype. The J gene is TRBJ2-1, the V gene TRBV18, with TRBD2 matching over 9 bases. V gave up 2 bases and J gave up 6 bases; unmatched junction bases: 8. Germline-derived CDR1 and CDR2 are KGHSH and LQKENI. The CDR3 extends over 16 amino acids. DNA for the CDR3: TGTGCCAGCTCACCATTTAGTAGCGGGGGAACCAATGAGCAGTTCTTC. This translates into CASSPFSSGGTNEQFF.